This TCR beta chain was captured by sequencing in a study of neurological immune-mediated disorders. Per germline, CDR1 SGHNT and CDR2 YYREEE (reference sequence). V lost 7 bases, J lost 7 bases, and 17 bases lay in between. CDR3 size: 13 residues. The yield of each sequencing run was over 170 million TCR-beta sequences from 15-18 subjects. TCRdb independently ran MiXCR on the 5' RACE reads; one entry per CDR3 protein. Of some 76,000 distinct CDR3 sequences listed, more than 3% are singletons. Stored at -80 C, 2 million PBMCs were the source of the unsorted libraries. In this sample, this clonotype turned up many times.

The receptor comes from a woman aged 50 to 60 with multiple sclerosis. The sequenced material came from PBMCs. V usage is TRBV5-4 and J usage is TRBJ1-2; no reliable D call. The CDR3 region has the DNA TGTGCCAGCGTACCACGGGGTTCAGCTGGCTACACCTTC. This sequence encodes CASVPRGSAGYTF.